Shown below are 28 T cell receptor beta chains from a single sample sequenced in a study of T-cell memory formation after mild COVID-19. TCRdb reprocessed the 5' RACE reads with MiXCR, giving one entry per CDR3 protein. The sample yields about 350,000 distinct CDR3 sequences, approximately 14% seen once. Sequencing used PBMCs or a T cell subset sorted from them (not recorded which). These receptors all stem from a man younger than 30 who had mild COVID-19 (a few samples of this study predate the infection). Cell type and time point are not known.

V and J are TRBV20-1 and TRBJ1-6; D possibly corresponds to TRBD1 (5 bases). The CDR3 length is 12 residues. Per the germline V gene, CDR1 is DFQATT and CDR2 is SNEGSKA (reference sequence). The CDR3 bases are TGCGCCCGGGGCTTCTATAATTCACCCCTCCACTTT. Translating gives CARGFYNSPLHF.

This clonotype has at least ten counts. This chain uses TRBV2 with TRBJ1-1, with D possibly being TRBD1 (6 bases). The V gene lost 1 base and the J gene lost 3 bases, with 15 bases spanning the gap. Per the germline V gene, CDR1 is SNHLY and CDR2 is FYNNEI. The CDR3 is 16 residues long. The CDR3 DNA reads as TGTGCCAGCAGTGAAGGGCAGGGGCCCTTGGACACTGAAGCTTTCTTT. This sequence encodes CASSEGQGPLDTEAFF.

This clonotype was counted at least ten times. The genes are TRBV7-9 and TRBJ2-4; 7 nucleotides agree with TRBD2. The ends lost 3 bases at V and 0 bases at J; junction bases unmatched: 5. The germline V gene encodes CDR1 SEHNR and CDR2 FQNEAQ (reference sequence). The CDR3 has 16 amino acids. CDR3 protein: CASSLSSGVAKNIQYF. The CDR3 region has the DNA TGTGCCAGCAGCTTGTCTAGCGGAGTAGCCAAAAACATTCAGTACTTC.

Only one count was recorded for this clonotype. CDR3 coding DNA: TGTGCCAGCCGGACTAGCGAGTACGAGCAGTACTTC. Encoded protein: CASRTSEYEQYF. The chain links TRBV6-6 to TRBJ2-7; TRBD2 aligns across 9 bases. V dropped 8 bases and J dropped 4; count of bases not matched to a gene: 3. The CDR3 is made up of 12 amino acids. From germline, CDR1 is MNHNY and CDR2 SVGAGI (reference sequence).

This clonotype has only a few counts. The genes are TRBV7-2 and TRBJ1-1; D is unresolved. The CDR3 is 13 amino acids. V shed 5 bases and J shed 4 bases, with 11 bases lying between them. Per the germline V gene, CDR1 is SGHTA and CDR2 is FQGNSA. DNA for the CDR3: TGTGCCAGCAGCACCCAACCGGGCACTGAAGCTTTCTTT. Encoded protein: CASSTQPGTEAFF.

At least ten counts were recorded for this clonotype. The V and J genes are TRBV7-2 and TRBJ1-2; no definite D call. The germline V and J ends were trimmed by 5 bases and 2 bases, with 12 bases remaining between them. CDR3 size: 14 residues. Germline V CDR1 and CDR2: SGHTA, FQGNSA. CDR3 in amino acids: CASSRPPDNYGYTF. As DNA, the CDR3 is TGTGCCAGCAGCCGCCCACCCGACAACTATGGCTACACCTTC.

This clonotype was detected only a few times. This chain joins TRBV7-2 and TRBJ2-7; maybe TRBD2 (5 bases). The germline CDR1 and CDR2 sequences are SGHTA and FQGNSA. The V end lost 6 bases, the J end lost 1 base, and 16 bases lay between the germline ends. The CDR3 contains 15 residues. The DNA of the CDR3 is TGTGCCAGCAGTTCCTCATGGACTGTATCCTACGAGCAGTACTTC. This encodes CASSSSWTVSYEQYF.

CDR3 residues: CASSASRDRGIYYGYTF. CDR3 nucleotide sequence: TGTGCCAGCAGCGCGTCCCGGGACAGGGGAATATACTATGGCTACACCTTC. The chain is built from TRBV7-8 and TRBJ1-2, with TRBD1 identical over 10 bases. The CDR3 sequence is 17 residues long. Germline-derived CDR1 and CDR2 are SGHVS and FQNEAQ. The trim removed 5 bases at V and 3 bases at J, leaving 12 bases unmatched.

The chain employs TRBV4-2 and TRBJ2-4; tentative D call: TRBD1 (6 bases). The V end was cut by 0 bases, the J end by 0 bases, with 12 bases between. Germline CDR1 LGHNA, CDR2 YNFKEQ. This CDR3 comprises 17 residues. CDR3: CASSQEATGPAKNIQYF. CDR3 DNA: TGTGCCAGCAGCCAAGAGGCTACAGGGCCAGCCAAAAACATTCAGTACTTC.

In this sample, this clonotype turned up a few times. This rearrangement joins TRBV25-1 to TRBJ2-3; D gene ambiguous. The CDR3 has 13 amino acids. V dropped 3 bases and J dropped 3 bases, with 7 bases sitting between them. CDR1 is MGHDK and CDR2 is SYGVNS in the germline V gene. The CDR3 protein is CASSEPGTDTQYF. DNA of the CDR3: TGTGCCAGCAGTGAGCCCGGAACAGATACGCAGTATTTT.

The gene calls are TRBV6-2 or TRBV6-3 and TRBJ1-1, with D unresolved. The CDR3 spans 14 residues. Trimming stripped 0 bases from V and 6 bases from J, with 11 bases between. Germline CDR1 and CDR2: MNHEY and SVGEGT. CDR3 in DNA: TGTGCCAGCAGTTACTCCCCCGAGGGCCCTGAAGCTTTCTTT. Translation gives CASSYSPEGPEAFF.

This clonotype has more than one count but fewer than ten. The CDR3 spells CASNQEREPHYEQYF. CDR3 nucleotides: TGTGCCAGCAATCAGGAGCGGGAGCCCCACTACGAGCAGTACTTC. The rearrangement uses TRBV2 and TRBJ2-7; 8 bases match TRBD2. The CDR3 is made up of 15 amino acids. Trimming cost V 7 bases and J 3 bases; bases outside gene matches: 11. CDR1 is SNHLY, CDR2 FYNNEI, per germline. The complete variable domain, with remaining parts taken from reference TRBV2 and TRBJ2-7, reads EPEVTQTPSHQVTQMGQEVILRCVPISNHLYFYWYRQILGQKVEFLVSFYNNEISEKSEIFDDQFSVERPDGSNFTLKIRSTKLEDSAMYFCASNQEREPHYEQYFGPGTRLTVT.

Only a few counts were recorded for this clonotype. This chain links TRBV20-1 with TRBJ1-1; the match to TRBD1 covers 7 bases. V lost 6 bases, J lost 10 bases, and 8 bases stayed unmatched. In germline, CDR1 is DFQATT, CDR2 SNEGSKA (reference sequence). This CDR3 comprises 11 residues. CDR3 in DNA: TGCAGTGCCCCGACAGGGCTAGGAGCTTTCTTT. It encodes CSAPTGLGAFF.

The chain links TRBV12-3 or TRBV12-4 to TRBJ2-1; 9 bases fit TRBD2. This CDR3 region has 18 residues. The V segment lost 5 bases and the J segment 0 bases; nucleotides outside the gene matches: 11. The DNA of the CDR3 is TGTGCCAGCAGTGCGTTGCTAGCGGGGATCAGCTCCTACAATGAGCAGTTCTTC. Translated: CASSALLAGISSYNEQFF.

The sample holds a few counts of this clonotype. The chain combines TRBV25-1 with TRBJ2-1; no firm D call. CDR1 and CDR2 from the germline V gene are MGHDK and SYGVNS. The CDR3 extends over 14 amino acids. V lost 8 bases to trimming and J lost 8 bases, with 19 bases between them. The CDR3 sequence: CASGSMMVGDEQFF. The DNA for the CDR3 is TGTGCCAGCGGATCAATGATGGTTGGCGATGAGCAGTTCTTC.

The rearrangement joins TRBV3-1 to TRBJ1-1, with D possibly TRBD1 on 5 matching bases. The CDR3 is 11 amino acids. Looked up from germline, CDR1 is LGHDT and CDR2 is YNNKEL (reference sequence). The ends were cut back, 6 bases at V and 10 bases at J, with 12 bases in the middle. Written as DNA, the CDR3 is TGTGCCAGCAGTTCAGGGAGCGGAGCTTTCTTT. It encodes CASSSGSGAFF.

The chain carries TRBV29-1 and TRBJ2-2; D gene unclear. Trimming took off 6 bases at V and 5 bases at J, with 10 bases between the two ends. CDR1 is SQVTM and CDR2 is ANQGSEA in the germline V gene. The CDR3 runs 12 residues. The CDR3 DNA sequence: TGCAGCGTCGACGGCGGAACCGGGGAGCTGTTTTTT. Encoded protein: CSVDGGTGELFF.

This clonotype was observed many times. This chain uses TRBV24-1 with TRBJ2-3, with D possibly TRBD2 on 5 matching bases. Germline V gene data show CDR1 as KGHDR and CDR2 as SFDVKD. The CDR3 length is 15 residues. The V and J ends lost 4 bases and 1 base respectively, with 11 bases between them. The CDR3 reads CATSEAGIRTDTQYF. DNA for the CDR3: TGTGCCACCAGTGAAGCCGGGATCCGCACAGATACGCAGTATTTT.

This clonotype was picked up a small number of times. The chain links TRBV4-3 to TRBJ2-1, with D perhaps matching TRBD1 (6 bases). Germline loops: CDR1 LGHNA, CDR2 YSLEER. V lost 2 bases, J lost 2 bases, and 13 bases lay in between. This CDR3 contains 16 residues. CDR3: CASSQFGQITYNEQFF. In DNA form, the CDR3 reads TGCGCCAGCAGCCAATTTGGACAGATAACCTACAATGAGCAGTTCTTC.

The chain employs TRBV7-3 and TRBJ2-5; 8 bases are a match to TRBD1. V shed 2 bases, J shed 3 bases, and the junction held 2 bases outside the gene matches. Germline V gene data show CDR1 as SGHTA and CDR2 as FQGTGA. This CDR3 is 14 amino acids long. This CDR3 reads CASSLEGQEETQYF. CDR3 DNA: TGTGCCAGCAGCTTAGAGGGACAGGAAGAGACCCAGTACTTC. The entire variable domain, with the rest obtained from reference TRBV7-3 and TRBJ2-5, is as follows: GAGVSQTPSNKVTEKGKYVELRCDPISGHTALYWYRQSLGQGPEFLIYFQGTGAADDSGLPNDRFFAVRPEGSVSTLKIQRTERGDSAVYLCASSLEGQEETQYFGPGTRLLVL.

This chain connects TRBV5-1 to TRBJ2-2; D not certain. This CDR3 spans 11 amino acids. Germline CDR1 reads SGHRS; CDR2 reads YFSETQ. Trimming shortened V by 4 bases and J by 8 bases, and 6 bases separated the two germline ends. CDR3 DNA: TGCGCCAGCAGCCGTCAGGGGGAGCTGTTTTTT. This gives the protein CASSRQGELFF.

The rearrangement joins TRBV2 to TRBJ2-7; D is unresolved. This CDR3 region has 10 residues. The ends were cut back, 5 bases at V and 12 bases at J, with 11 bases in the middle. CDR1 is SNHLY, CDR2 FYNNEI, per germline. CDR3 sequence: CASSLGALYV. The DNA for the CDR3 is TGTGCCAGCAGTCTCGGCGCCCTGTACGTC.

In this sample, this clonotype turned up a few times. This chain uses TRBV5-1 with TRBJ1-2; 7 bases fit TRBD1. Per the germline V gene, CDR1 is SGHRS and CDR2 is YFSETQ. The length of the CDR3 is 13 residues. The V gene end was trimmed by 0 bases and the J gene end by 7 bases; junction bases not matched to a gene: 3. The CDR3 reads CASSLGQGSGYTF. Here the CDR3 DNA reads TGCGCCAGCAGCTTGGGACAGGGATCTGGCTACACCTTC.

This chain joins TRBV5-1 and TRBJ2-1; either TRBD1 or TRBD2 may supply D (5 bases each). The CDR3 is 16 residues long. V was cut by 0 bases and J by 2 bases, with 12 bases left in between. Germline values: CDR1 SGHRS, CDR2 YFSETQ. The CDR3 region is CASSLVTGRAYNEQFF. The DNA for the CDR3 is TGCGCCAGCAGCTTGGTTACGGGACGGGCCTACAATGAGCAGTTCTTC.

The gene calls are TRBV4-1 and TRBJ2-1; D remains unclear. Trimming removed 1 base at V and 6 bases at J, with 7 bases between. The V gene's germline CDR1 is MGHRA and CDR2 YSYEKL. CDR3 length: 13 residues. CDR3 sequence reads: CASSQGIGNEQFF. In nucleotides, the CDR3 is TGCGCCAGCAGCCAAGGCATCGGCAATGAGCAGTTCTTC.

The chain is built from TRBV7-2 and TRBJ1-6; 7 bases map to TRBD1. The germline V gene encodes CDR1 SGHTA and CDR2 FQGNSA. The CDR3 is 14 residues long. V shed 2 bases, J shed 14 bases, and the junction held 9 bases outside the gene matches. The CDR3 loop is CASSLRQGDSTLHF. CDR3 sequence (DNA): TGTGCCAGCAGCTTACGACAGGGTGATTCCACCCTCCACTTT.

This clonotype was recorded a few times. This chain uses TRBV9 with TRBJ2-1; D is possibly TRBD2 (7 bases). CDR1 and CDR2 (germline): SGDLS, YYNGEE. V was shortened by 5 bases and J by 6 bases, with 12 bases between the two germline ends. The CDR3 length is 13 residues. The CDR3 coding sequence is TGTGCCAGCAGTCGAAGGGGGGGCAATGAGCAGTTCTTC. Protein product: CASSRRGGNEQFF.

There are a few counts of this clonotype. The chain links TRBV7-3 to TRBJ2-7; possible D gene TRBD2, 7 bases. CDR1 SGHTA and CDR2 FQGTGA come from the germline V gene. V lost 0 bases, J lost 12 bases, and 12 bases lay in between. The CDR3 sequence is 12 residues long. CDR3 residues: CASSLTGGPLYF. The CDR3 bases are TGTGCCAGCAGCTTAACGGGGGGGCCTCTGTACTTC.